This T cell receptor beta chain was found in a study of blood T cell repertoires in COVID-19. The CDR3 runs to 14 residues. J was trimmed by 3 bases and V by 7 bases; bases with no gene match: 6. From germline, CDR1 is SNHLY and CDR2 FYNNEI. TCRdb's copy holds only in-frame clones and misses some; the assay was immunoSEQ multiplex PCR. Altogether about 220,000 clones are present, 65% to 90% being singletons, with the ten largest covering 2% to 3%. The receptor was derived from a woman in her sixties or seventies with COVID-19, enrolled during active disease. The chain recombines TRBV2 with TRBJ1-1, with 9 positions matching TRBD1. Specimen: peripheral blood. In nucleotides, the CDR3 is TGTGCCAGCAATCGGGACAGGGAGTACACTGAAGCTTTCTTT. This translates into CASNRDREYTEAFF.